This is a list of T cell receptor beta chains from one sample in a study of blood T cells in healthy people across ages. Each CDR3 protein gets one entry after TCRdb re-called the 5' RACE reads with MiXCR. Of approximately 1.5 million distinct CDR3 sequences in the sample, roughly two fifths are singletons; the top ten hold around 4%. Material: blood. The origin of the receptors is a woman under 30 in good health. CDR3s include the opening cysteine and the closing phenylalanine or tryptophan.

>TRBV2|TRBJ1-1
CASSGDTYTEAFF
>TRBV9|TRBJ1-5
CASSDSGTPADPQHF
>TRBV7-2|TRBJ2-5
CASSLDLDSGQETQYF
>TRBV18|TRBJ2-1
CASSAGTDRTYEQFF
>TRBV4-3|TRBJ2-3
CASSQVGLAGGADTQYF
>TRBV18|TRBJ2-7
CASSETSGNEQYF
>TRBV5-1|TRBJ1-1
CASSFIGGTNTEAFF
>TRBV27|TRBJ1-1
CASSFGVGDTEAFF
>TRBV20-1|TRBJ1-1
CSARDRRGRPNTEAFF
>TRBV4-1|TRBJ2-5
CASSPRGRVTPQETQYF
>TRBV7-9|TRBJ2-3
CASSPSYVGDTQYF
>TRBV20-1|TRBJ1-5
CSAKSGNSNQPQHF
>TRBV6-2/TRBV6-3|TRBJ2-1
CASRGLRTNEQFF
>TRBV5-1|TRBJ2-6
CASTFGSSGANVLTF
>TRBV27|TRBJ2-1
CASSFLTTNDEQFF
>TRBV28|TRBJ2-2
CASSQGTSGPTGELFF
>TRBV7-2|TRBJ2-1
CASSPGLNSYNEQFF
>TRBV6-5|TRBJ2-7
CASSYFGTGTYEQYF
>TRBV7-8|TRBJ1-4
CASSLPPKGGEKLFF
>TRBV12-3/TRBV12-4|TRBJ2-1
CARSSGLAAKFF
>TRBV7-2|TRBJ1-2
CASSRTAVYGYTF
>TRBV6-5|TRBJ2-7
CASSYSSQGLYEQYF
>TRBV20-1|TRBJ2-3
CSAPMAASSGDTQYF
>TRBV7-9|TRBJ2-7
CASSFDSLFRGEQYF